The 30 T cell receptor beta chains below come from one sample, sequenced in a study of naive and memory T cell subsets. Two oligonucleotides, mixed equimolar, formed the beta constant-region primer covering TRBC1 and TRBC2. Via MiXCR, TCRdb re-called the UMI-ligation and nested PCR reads, giving one row per CDR3 protein. The sample shows under 100,000 distinct CDR3 sequences, roughly 7% of them seen only once. Sequenced material: central memory CD4+ T cells from blood. Every receptor here comes from a human donor in good health.

This clonotype was seen only a few times. V usage is TRBV6-2 or TRBV6-3 and J usage is TRBJ2-3, with TRBD1 matching over 8 bases. Germline CDR1 MNHEY, CDR2 SVGEGT. CDR3 size: 18 residues. The J segment lost 2 bases and the V segment lost 2 bases, leaving 12 bases of the junction unmatched. The CDR3 nucleotides read TGTGCCAGCAGTTACCCGGTAGACAGGGGTACACACACAGATACGCAGTATTTT. Translation: CASSYPVDRGTHTDTQYF.

At least ten counts were recorded for this clonotype. The chain links TRBV5-4 to TRBJ1-1, with D unclear. CDR3 size: 14 residues. Germline loops: CDR1 SGHNT, CDR2 YYREEE (reference sequence). The V end lost 2 bases, the J end lost 2 bases, and 10 bases lay between the germline ends. This CDR3 reads CASSFSTVNTEAFF. Here the CDR3 DNA reads TGTGCCAGCAGCTTTTCGACGGTTAACACTGAAGCTTTCTTT.

In this sample, this clonotype turned up a few times. The V call is TRBV4-3, the J call TRBJ2-1; tentative D call: TRBD2 (6 bases). Germline V gene lookup returns CDR1 LGHNA and CDR2 YSLEER. The CDR3 runs to 17 residues. V shed 1 base and J shed 3 bases, with 16 bases lying between them. The DNA for the CDR3 is TGCGCCAGCAGCCAAGGGTTGGGGCGGGAAGACTACAATGAGCAGTTCTTC. Protein: CASSQGLGREDYNEQFF.

This clonotype was counted ten times or more. This chain links TRBV12-3 or TRBV12-4 with TRBJ2-4, with D possibly called TRBD1 or TRBD2 (6 bases each). CDR3 length: 21 residues. V was trimmed by 2 bases and J by 0 bases, leaving 26 bases between them. The CDR3: CASSLSYGGQGVTLAKNIQYF. The DNA of the CDR3 is TGTGCCAGCAGTTTAAGTTATGGGGGGCAAGGAGTGACCCTAGCCAAAAACATTCAGTACTTC.

V gene TRBV5-1 combines with J gene TRBJ2-5; 10 bases are shared with TRBD1. Trimming cost V 4 bases and J 2 bases; bases outside gene matches: 5. There are 15 residues in the CDR3. Per the germline V gene, CDR1 is SGHRS and CDR2 is YFSETQ. The CDR3 region is CASSEGTGVQETQYF. The CDR3 nucleotides read TGCGCCAGCAGCGAAGGGACAGGGGTACAAGAGACCCAGTACTTC.

This clonotype showed up just a few times. The gene calls are TRBV20-1 and TRBJ2-1, with TRBD2 identical over 10 bases. V dropped 5 bases and J dropped 9; count of bases not matched to a gene: 7. The CDR3 has 13 amino acids. Germline loops: CDR1 DFQATT, CDR2 SNEGSKA (reference sequence). The CDR3 nucleotides read TGCAGTGCTGAAAAGCGGGAGGGTACTGAGCAGTTCTTC. Its protein product is CSAEKREGTEQFF.

The chain has TRBV5-1 and TRBJ1-3; D not certain. The germline V gene has CDR1 SGHRS and CDR2 YFSETQ. The CDR3 covers 15 residues. V was trimmed by 0 bases and J by 4 bases, leaving 11 bases between them. The CDR3 DNA follows: TGCGCCAGCAGCTTGGGACCTGAGAACGGAAACACCATATATTTT. Its translation is CASSLGPENGNTIYF.

CDR3 coding DNA: TGTGCCAGCAGCTTAGGGGGACGTGGGGAGCAGTACTTC. Protein sequence: CASSLGGRGEQYF. The chain is built from TRBV7-8 and TRBJ2-7; D may correspond to TRBD1 or TRBD2 (5 bases each). Per the germline V gene, CDR1 is SGHVS and CDR2 is FQNEAQ. Trimming took off 1 base at V and 7 bases at J, with 11 bases between the two ends. This CDR3 contains 13 residues. Filled out from reference TRBV7-8 and TRBJ2-7, the complete variable domain reads GAGVSQSPRYKVAKRGQDVALRCDPISGHVSLFWYQQALGQGPEFLTYFQNEAQLDKSGLPSDRFFAERPEGSVSTLKIQRTQQEDSAVYLCASSLGGRGEQYFGPGTRLTVT.

This chain joins TRBV18 and TRBJ2-2; no firm D call. The length of the CDR3 is 13 residues. The germline V gene encodes CDR1 KGHSH and CDR2 LQKENI. V gave up 2 bases and J gave up 5 bases, with 6 bases separating them. CDR3 sequence reads: CASSPGKTGELFF. The CDR3 DNA reads as TGTGCCAGCTCACCAGGGAAAACCGGGGAGCTGTTTTTT. Using reference TRBV18 and TRBJ2-2 for the parts outside the CDR3, the full variable domain is NAGVMQNPRHLVRRRGQEARLRCSPMKGHSHVYWYRQLPEEGLKFMVYLQKENIIDESGMPKERFSAEFPKEGPSILRIQQVVRGDSAAYFCASSPGKTGELFFGEGSRLTVL.

This CDR3 is CSARGGGSGFDEQYF. CDR3 DNA sequence: TGCAGTGCTAGAGGGGGGGGGAGCGGGTTTGACGAGCAGTACTTC. The V and J genes are TRBV20-1 and TRBJ2-7; 7 nucleotides line up with TRBD2. This CDR3 region has 15 residues. Unmatched junction bases numbered 11, after V lost 1 base and J lost 5 bases. The germline V gene has CDR1 DFQATT and CDR2 SNEGSKA (reference sequence).

This clonotype has only a few counts. The V call is TRBV5-4, the J call TRBJ1-1; D call uncertain. In germline, CDR1 is SGHNT, CDR2 YYREEE (reference sequence). The CDR3 runs 13 residues. Trimming cost V 2 bases and J 1 base, with 6 bases left between them. The CDR3 reads CASSFPGNTEAFF. CDR3 bases: TGTGCCAGCAGCTTTCCAGGGAACACTGAAGCTTTCTTT.

J is TRBJ2-5 and V is TRBV7-2, with D possibly TRBD1 on 6 matching bases. Per germline, CDR1 SGHTA and CDR2 FQGNSA. The CDR3 totals 14 residues. V was trimmed by 4 bases and J by 5 bases, leaving 14 bases between them. DNA of the CDR3: TGTGCCAGCAGCTCCAAACAGGGCCTGGAGACCCAGTACTTC. Translating gives CASSSKQGLETQYF. The full variable domain, rest sourced from reference TRBV7-2 and TRBJ2-5, is GAGVSQSPSNKVTEKGKDVELRCDPISGHTALYWYRQSLGQGLEFLIYFQGNSAPDKSGLPSDRFSAERTGGSVSTLTIQRTQQEDSAVYLCASSSKQGLETQYFGPGTRLLVL.

The genes are TRBV14 and TRBJ1-6; weak D call: TRBD1 (5 bases). Germline CDR1 reads SGHDN; CDR2 reads FVKESK. The CDR3 loop spans 14 amino acids. The V gene lost 9 bases and the J gene lost 8 bases, with 17 bases spanning the gap. The CDR3 DNA reads as TGTGCCAGAGACATTCCCCCGGGGGATTCACCCCTCCACTTT. Its protein product is CARDIPPGDSPLHF.

This clonotype turned up a few times. The chain has TRBV6-2 or TRBV6-3 and TRBJ2-2; TRBD2 might be the D (6 bases). Trimming shortened V by 0 bases and J by 5 bases, and 19 bases separated the two germline ends. In germline, CDR1 is MNHEY, CDR2 SVGEGT. This CDR3 comprises 18 residues. CDR3 DNA sequence: TGTGCCAGCAGTTACTCGACGAAGGGACTCCACAGGACCGGGGAGCTGTTTTTT. Its translation: CASSYSTKGLHRTGELFF.

This clonotype was found a few times. V is TRBV20-1 and J is TRBJ1-5; D remains ambiguous. Germline V lookup: CDR1 DFQATT, CDR2 SNEGSKA (reference sequence). CDR3 size: 14 residues. V lost 6 bases, J lost 0 bases, and 12 bases lay in between. The CDR3 DNA sequence: TGCAGTGCACGACGGTGGGATAGCAATCAGCCCCAGCATTTT. It yields the protein CSARRWDSNQPQHF.

In this sample, this clonotype turned up many times. V usage is TRBV12-3 or TRBV12-4 and J usage is TRBJ2-3, with D possibly being TRBD2 (5 bases). Trimming took off 5 bases at V and 1 base at J, with 16 bases between the two ends. The CDR3 loop spans 16 amino acids. The CDR3 bases are TGTGCCAGCAGTCCAGCGGTGAGGAAGGGCACAGATACGCAGTATTTT. Protein product: CASSPAVRKGTDTQYF.

This clonotype was recorded many times. The chain carries TRBV6-2 or TRBV6-3 and TRBJ1-1; tentatively, D is TRBD1 (5 bases). Germline loops: CDR1 MNHEY, CDR2 SVGEGT. Trimming removed 7 bases at V and 8 bases at J, with 11 bases between. The CDR3 runs to 11 residues. The chain's CDR3 is CASTHGTEAFF. DNA of the CDR3: TGTGCCAGCACCCACGGGACCGAAGCTTTCTTT.

This clonotype came up a few times. The chain couples TRBV5-6 to TRBJ2-1; D ambiguous. Germline V gives CDR1 SGHDT, CDR2 YYEEEE. Trimming left V 2 bases short and J 5 bases short, with 14 bases between. CDR3 size: 15 residues. CDR3 amino acids: CASSFRSARHNEQFF. DNA for the CDR3: TGTGCCAGCAGCTTTCGAAGCGCGAGGCACAATGAGCAGTTCTTC. Looking up the rest from reference TRBV5-6 and TRBJ2-1 gives the full variable domain: DAGVTQSPTHLIKTRGQQVTLRCSPKSGHDTVSWYQQALGQGPQFIFQYYEEEERQRGNFPDRFSGHQFPNYSSELNVNALLLGDSALYLCASSFRSARHNEQFFGPGTRLTVL.

This chain joins TRBV29-1 and TRBJ2-3, with 12 bases lining up with TRBD2. The germline CDR1 and CDR2 sequences are SQVTM and ANQGSEA. Germline trimming cut 8 bases from V and 6 bases from J; bases unmatched to any gene: 9. The CDR3 runs 14 residues. This CDR3 reads CSTTSGSRLDTQYF. The CDR3 bases are TGCAGCACGACTAGCGGGAGCAGGCTGGATACGCAGTATTTT.

Many counts were recorded for this clonotype. The chain is built from TRBV5-5 and TRBJ1-2; 10 bases map to TRBD1. Germline values: CDR1 SGHKS, CDR2 YYEKEE (reference sequence). The V and J ends lost 2 bases and 2 bases, in that order; junction bases with no gene match: 12. CDR3 length: 18 residues. CDR3 sequence (DNA): TGTGCCAGCAGCTTCGGGGGACAGGGGATAGTCCTGAACTATGGCTACACCTTC. Translated, it gives CASSFGGQGIVLNYGYTF.

This clonotype was found a few times. The genes are TRBV7-2 and TRBJ2-1; D gene ambiguous. Trimming took 2 bases from V and 5 from J, leaving 7 bases between them. The CDR3 runs 13 residues. Germline CDR1 and CDR2: SGHTA and FQGNSA. The CDR3 DNA sequence: TGTGCCAGCAGCTTATCACGTAACAATGAGCAGTTCTTC. Amino acid sequence: CASSLSRNNEQFF.

This clonotype occurred a few times. The V gene is TRBV20-1, the J gene TRBJ2-6; no definite D call. Trimming shortened V by 0 bases and J by 1 base, and 7 bases separated the two germline ends. CDR3 length: 15 residues. Germline V gene data show CDR1 as DFQATT and CDR2 as SNEGSKA (reference sequence). CDR3 in DNA: TGCAGTGCTAGAGATTTGGGGTCTGGGGCCAACGTCCTGACTTTC. Its translation: CSARDLGSGANVLTF.

This clonotype has at least ten counts. V and J are TRBV6-5 and TRBJ1-6; D might be TRBD1 (5 bases). V was cut by 0 bases and J by 6 bases, with 9 bases left in between. This CDR3 is built from 15 residues. CDR1 MNHEY and CDR2 SVGAGI come from the germline V gene. CDR3 protein: CASSYSDRTNSPLHF. The CDR3 coding sequence is TGTGCCAGCAGTTACTCCGACAGAACTAATTCACCCCTCCACTTT.

There are a few counts of this clonotype. The V gene is TRBV20-1, the J gene TRBJ2-7; 14 bases map to TRBD2. The ends lost 6 bases at V and 3 bases at J; junction bases unmatched: 4. This CDR3 has 14 residues. Germline V gene data show CDR1 as DFQATT and CDR2 as SNEGSKA (reference sequence). CDR3: CSASGLAGGYEQYF. The CDR3 DNA sequence: TGCAGTGCCTCCGGACTAGCGGGGGGCTACGAGCAGTACTTC.

The chain employs TRBV4-3 and TRBJ2-2; 8 positions agree with TRBD2. Germline V gene sequence: CDR1 LGHNA, CDR2 YSLEER. The CDR3 is made up of 17 amino acids. V lost 0 bases and J lost 6; bases outside the gene matches: 9. As DNA, the CDR3 is TGCGCCAGCAGCCAAGATGAGGGACTAGGTCGATCCGGGGAGCTGTTTTTT. Protein sequence: CASSQDEGLGRSGELFF.

This chain uses TRBV3-1 with TRBJ1-1, with D perhaps matching TRBD1 (5 bases). The V end was cut by 0 bases, the J end by 1 base, with 15 bases between. The CDR3 contains 17 residues. Per the germline V gene, CDR1 is LGHDT and CDR2 is YNNKEL (reference sequence). The chain's CDR3 is CASSQEDRGGGNTEAFF. CDR3 in DNA: TGTGCCAGCAGCCAAGAAGATCGGGGGGGTGGGAACACTGAAGCTTTCTTT.

This clonotype was observed many times. CDR3 in DNA: TGTGCCAGCGTGCTGGTCCCGGGACAGGGGACTGAAAAACTGTTTTTT. This encodes CASVLVPGQGTEKLFF. The J gene is TRBJ1-4, the V gene TRBV5-5; TRBD1 matches at 10 bases. CDR3 size: 16 residues. Germline V lookup: CDR1 SGHKS, CDR2 YYEKEE (reference sequence). V shed 7 bases, J shed 7 bases, and the junction held 13 bases outside the gene matches.

This clonotype was seen a few times. J is TRBJ2-7 and V is TRBV18; no clear D gene. Germline-derived CDR1 and CDR2 are KGHSH and LQKENI. Trimming cost V 3 bases and J 2 bases, with 14 bases left between them. The CDR3 is made up of 15 amino acids. In DNA form, the CDR3 reads TGTGCCAGCTCACCCCGAGATAGAGCGACCTACGAGCAGTACTTC. Translation gives CASSPRDRATYEQYF. The full variable domain, with the rest looked up from reference TRBV18 and TRBJ2-7, is NAGVMQNPRHLVRRRGQEARLRCSPMKGHSHVYWYRQLPEEGLKFMVYLQKENIIDESGMPKERFSAEFPKEGPSILRIQQVVRGDSAAYFCASSPRDRATYEQYFGPGTRLTVT.

This clonotype was detected ten times or more. The chain is built from TRBV6-6 and TRBJ2-2; D ambiguous. Germline V gives CDR1 MNHNY, CDR2 SVGAGI (reference sequence). V lost 6 bases to trimming and J lost 0 bases, with 8 bases between them. This CDR3 contains 14 residues. The CDR3 nucleotides are TGTGCCAGCAGCCGTCTAGCGAACACCGGGGAGCTGTTTTTT. This codes for CASSRLANTGELFF.

This clonotype was observed many times. The chain employs TRBV7-9 and TRBJ2-7; no clear D gene. V was cut by 1 base and J by 7 bases, with 11 bases left in between. The CDR3 has 13 residues. The germline V gene has CDR1 SEHNR and CDR2 FQNEAQ (reference sequence). CDR3 coding DNA: TGTGCCAGCAGCTTAGTTGCCGCCGGAGAGCAGTACTTC. Translation: CASSLVAAGEQYF.